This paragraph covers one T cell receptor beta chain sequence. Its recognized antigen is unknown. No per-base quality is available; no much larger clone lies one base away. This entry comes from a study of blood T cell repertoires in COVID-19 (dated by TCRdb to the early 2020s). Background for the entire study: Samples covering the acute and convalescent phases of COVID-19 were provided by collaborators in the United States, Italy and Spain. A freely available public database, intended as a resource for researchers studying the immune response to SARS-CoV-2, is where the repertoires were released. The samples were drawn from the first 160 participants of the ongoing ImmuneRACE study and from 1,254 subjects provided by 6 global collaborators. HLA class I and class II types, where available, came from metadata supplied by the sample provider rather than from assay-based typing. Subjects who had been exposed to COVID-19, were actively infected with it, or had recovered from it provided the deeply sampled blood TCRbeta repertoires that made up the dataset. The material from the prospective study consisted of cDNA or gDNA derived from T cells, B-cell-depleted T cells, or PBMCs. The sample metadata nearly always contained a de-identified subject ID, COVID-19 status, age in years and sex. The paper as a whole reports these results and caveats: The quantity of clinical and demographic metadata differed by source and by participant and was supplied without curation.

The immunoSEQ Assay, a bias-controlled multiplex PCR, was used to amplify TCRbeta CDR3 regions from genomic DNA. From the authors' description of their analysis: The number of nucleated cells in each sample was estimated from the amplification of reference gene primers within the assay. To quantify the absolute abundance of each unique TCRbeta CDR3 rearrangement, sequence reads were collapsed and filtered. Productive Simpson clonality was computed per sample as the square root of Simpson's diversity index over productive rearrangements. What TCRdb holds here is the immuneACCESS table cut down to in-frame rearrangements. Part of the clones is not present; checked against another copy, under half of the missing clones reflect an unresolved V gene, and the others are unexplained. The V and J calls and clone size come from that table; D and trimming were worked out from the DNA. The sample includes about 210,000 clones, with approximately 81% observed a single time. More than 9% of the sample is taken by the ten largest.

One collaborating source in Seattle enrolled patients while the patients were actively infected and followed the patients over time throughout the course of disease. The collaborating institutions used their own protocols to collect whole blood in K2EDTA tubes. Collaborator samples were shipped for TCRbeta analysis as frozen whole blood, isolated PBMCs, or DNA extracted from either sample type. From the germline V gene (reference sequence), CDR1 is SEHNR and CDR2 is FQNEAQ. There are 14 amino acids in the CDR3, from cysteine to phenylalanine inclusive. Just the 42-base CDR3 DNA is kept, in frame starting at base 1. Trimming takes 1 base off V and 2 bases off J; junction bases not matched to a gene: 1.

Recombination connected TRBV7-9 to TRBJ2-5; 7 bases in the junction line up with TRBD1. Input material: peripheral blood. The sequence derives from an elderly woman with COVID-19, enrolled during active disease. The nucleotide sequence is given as TGTGCCAGCAGCTTAGGCAGGGGGCAAGAGACCCAGTACTTC. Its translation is CASSLGRGQETQYF.